This T cell receptor (beta chain) stems from a study of Ad26.COV2.S vaccination and SARS-CoV-2 variants. Study overall: Intramuscular Ad26.COV2.S at 5x10^10 or 1x10^11 viral particles.

The CDR3 totals 13 residues. Germline V gene lookup returns CDR1 LNHNV and CDR2 YYDKDF (reference sequence). Trimming took 0 bases from V and 9 from J, leaving 9 bases between them. The treatment: over 15 received Ad26.COV2.S at low or high dose, single or two shots; about 5 received placebo; per-sample allocation not given. Following the first vaccine or placebo injection, samples were taken on day 63. Repertoires were generated with immunoSEQ multiplex PCR, while TCRdb's copy carries only in-frame clones and drops some. The table shows about 390,000 clones, with 88% occurring only once. The chain combines TRBV15 with TRBJ2-1, with a weak D call TRBD2 (5 bases). The origin of this receptor is a person between 18 and 65 years old who received the Ad26.COV2.S COVID-19 vaccine or a placebo. The source was peripheral blood, collected in a trial of Ad26.COV2.S vaccine versus placebo. The CDR3 spells CATSRDEGSEQFF. DNA of the CDR3: TGTGCCACCAGCAGAGATGAGGGTTCTGAGCAGTTCTTC.